The 20 T cell receptor beta chains given below trace back to one sample, sequenced in a study of T cell responses to AZD1222 COVID-19 vaccine. The data were produced by immunoSEQ multiplex PCR, yet TCRdb's version contains in-frame clones alone and is incomplete. The sample lists some 250,000 clones; around 92% were seen once. Source: peripheral blood, taken 28 days after the second AZD1222 dose. Receptors originate from an adult who received the AZD1222 COVID-19 vaccine.

V gene TRBV3-1 (or the pseudogene TRBV3-2) combines with J gene TRBJ2-2, with D uncertain. Deletions cut 4 bases from V and 8 bases from J, with 8 bases between. The CDR3 runs 12 residues. Germline loops: CDR1 LGHDT, CDR2 YNNKEL (reference sequence). Written as DNA, the CDR3 is TGTGCCAGCAGCCTCCAAGCGGGGGAGCTGTTTTTT. Translated, it gives CASSLQAGELFF.

The chain recombines TRBV28 with TRBJ2-3; D remains ambiguous. CDR1 is MDHEN and CDR2 is SYDVKM in the germline V gene. The CDR3 consists of 14 residues. V was pared by 6 bases and J by 4 bases, with 14 bases between. The CDR3, as DNA: TGTGCCAGCAGCCCAAGCCGGCGCTCAGATACGCAGTATTTT. Translating gives CASSPSRRSDTQYF.

The rearrangement uses TRBV28 and TRBJ1-1; D is ambiguous. V gave up 6 bases and J gave up 7 bases, with 15 bases separating them. CDR3 length: 13 amino acids. Germline V gives CDR1 MDHEN, CDR2 SYDVKM. The DNA of the CDR3 is TGTGCCAGCAGCCGACACATGGGGATTGAAGCTTTCTTT. This codes for CASSRHMGIEAFF.

This rearrangement joins TRBV12-3 or TRBV12-4 to TRBJ2-2, with D perhaps matching TRBD1 or TRBD2 (5 bases each). The CDR3 has 12 amino acids. The V gene lost 10 bases and the J gene lost 6 bases, with 12 bases spanning the gap. The CDR3 DNA follows: TGTGCCACCGGTGGGGGACCCGGGGAGCTGTTTTTT. Its protein product is CATGGGPGELFF.

This clone was seen a few times. This sequence joins TRBV4-3 and TRBJ2-1; 8 bases line up with TRBD2. Germline V CDR1 and CDR2: LGHNA, YSLEER. The CDR3 covers 16 residues. V lost 0 bases to trimming and J lost 2 bases; unmatched junction nucleotides: 3. CDR3 residues: CASSQDPGGAYNEQFF. The CDR3, as DNA: TGCGCCAGCAGCCAAGACCCCGGGGGGGCCTACAATGAGCAGTTCTTC.

The rearrangement uses TRBV10-3 and TRBJ2-3; 12 nucleotides agree with TRBD2. Germline V gene data show CDR1 as ENHRY and CDR2 as SYGVKD. V lost 5 bases and J lost 6; bases outside the gene matches: 9. CDR3 length: 16 amino acids. CDR3 coding DNA: TGTGCCATCAGTCCTGGACTAGCGGGGAGAAGGGATACGCAGTATTTT. It yields the protein CAISPGLAGRRDTQYF.

The V and J genes are TRBV6-1 and TRBJ1-2; TRBD1 matches at 7 bases. Germline V gene lookup returns CDR1 MNHNS and CDR2 SASEGT. V was pared by 0 bases and J by 5 bases, with 3 bases of the junction left unmatched. The CDR3 loop spans 14 amino acids. CDR3 in amino acids: CASSEAGGQYGYTF. The CDR3 region has the DNA TGTGCCAGCAGTGAAGCGGGGGGACAGTATGGCTACACCTTC.

The chain recombines TRBV3-1 (or the pseudogene TRBV3-2) with TRBJ2-7; D gene unclear. Germline assignment: CDR1 LGHDT and CDR2 YNNKEL (reference sequence). The CDR3 contains 12 residues. Trimming took 1 base from V and 9 from J, leaving 10 bases between them. CDR3 nucleotide sequence: TGTGCCAGCAGCCAAGGGAAGTTGTGGCAGTACTTC. As protein: CASSQGKLWQYF.

The chain combines TRBV5-5 with TRBJ2-2; weak D call: TRBD2 (5 bases). CDR3 length equals 13 residues. V was clipped by 3 bases and J by 7 bases, with 10 bases between them. Germline values: CDR1 SGHKS, CDR2 YYEKEE (reference sequence). CDR3 DNA: TGTGCCAGCAGCTGGGCGGGCGGCGGGGAGCTGTTTTTT. The encoded protein is CASSWAGGGELFF.

The CDR3 reads CASSVEGYTGELFF. CDR3 nucleotide sequence: TGTGCCAGCAGCGTAGAGGGGTACACCGGGGAGCTGTTTTTT. This chain uses TRBV7-3 with TRBJ2-2; D could derive from TRBD1 or TRBD2 (5 bases each). The CDR3 runs 14 residues. V gave up 5 bases and J gave up 3 bases, with 10 bases separating them. Germline CDR1 is SGHTA and CDR2 is FQGTGA.

The J gene is TRBJ1-2, the V gene TRBV18; TRBD1 is a possible D gene (6 bases). CDR3 length: 17 amino acids. The V gene lost 6 bases and the J gene lost 4 bases, with 24 bases spanning the gap. Germline-derived CDR1 and CDR2 are KGHSH and LQKENI. CDR3 loop: CASSPEGGRYFGYGYTF. The CDR3 bases are TGTGCCAGCTCTCCGGAGGGGGGCCGATACTTCGGCTATGGCTACACCTTC. Using reference TRBV18 and TRBJ1-2 for the parts outside the CDR3, the full variable domain is NAGVMQNPRHLVRRRGQEARLRCSPMKGHSHVYWYRQLPEEGLKFMVYLQKENIIDESGMPKERFSAEFPKEGPSILRIQQVVRGDSAAYFCASSPEGGRYFGYGYTFGSGTRLTVV.

The chain uses TRBV7-6 and TRBJ2-3; maybe TRBD1 (6 bases). Per the germline V gene, CDR1 is SGHVS and CDR2 is FNYEAQ. The CDR3 has 14 residues. The ends were cut back, 5 bases at V and 3 bases at J, with 12 bases in the middle. The DNA for the CDR3 is TGTGCCAGCAGCACGACAGGTGGTACAGATACGCAGTATTTT. It specifies CASSTTGGTDTQYF.

This rearrangement joins TRBV7-3 to TRBJ2-5; D not certain. V was clipped by 2 bases and J by 5 bases, with 9 bases between them. This CDR3 has 13 residues. Germline V lookup: CDR1 SGHTA, CDR2 FQGTGA. As DNA, the CDR3 is TGTGCCAGCAGCTTATATGGAAGGGAGACCCAGTACTTC. It encodes CASSLYGRETQYF.

The chain carries TRBV2 and TRBJ1-1; a possible D gene is TRBD1 (5 bases). The CDR3 loop spans 13 amino acids. Germline CDR1 is SNHLY and CDR2 is FYNNEI. With 8 bases removed from V and 0 bases from J, the gap between germline ends came to 10 bases. This CDR3 is CASQQGLNTEAFF. The CDR3, as DNA: TGTGCCAGCCAGCAGGGCCTGAACACTGAAGCTTTCTTT.

Comments on this clone: This CDR3 is also generated by other DNA sequences in the sample. V and J are TRBV28 and TRBJ1-2; D gene unclear. V shed 6 bases and J shed 1 base, with 9 bases lying between them. The length of the CDR3 is 13 residues. The germline gives CDR1 MDHEN, CDR2 SYDVKM. CDR3 loop: CASSPPGNYGYTF. The CDR3 nucleotides are TGTGCCAGCAGCCCCCCGGGTAACTATGGCTACACCTTC.

The chain employs TRBV18 and TRBJ1-2; 7 bases agree with TRBD1. CDR3 length equals 17 residues. CDR1 and CDR2 (germline): KGHSH, LQKENI. Germline trimming cut 2 bases from V and 6 bases from J; bases unmatched to any gene: 15. The CDR3 sequence is CASSPGQVGDTKNGYTF. CDR3 coding DNA: TGTGCCAGCTCACCAGGACAGGTCGGTGATACTAAAAATGGCTACACCTTC.

This clone was observed a few times. CDR3 loop: CASSIGQTEAFF. In nucleotides, the CDR3 is TGTGCCAGTAGTATCGGACAGACTGAAGCTTTCTTT. The V call is TRBV19, the J call TRBJ1-1, with a tentative D call TRBD1 (6 bases). Germline values: CDR1 LNHDA, CDR2 SQIVND (reference sequence). The CDR3 covers 12 residues. Trimming cost V 3 bases and J 5 bases, with 7 bases left between them.

Only one count was recorded for this clone. The V gene is TRBV27, the J gene TRBJ2-3, with D perhaps matching TRBD1 (5 bases). This CDR3 is built from 17 residues. V gave up 2 bases and J gave up 1 base, with 16 bases separating them. Germline V gene lookup returns CDR1 MNHEY and CDR2 SMNVEV (reference sequence). CDR3 DNA sequence: TGTGCCAGCAGTTTACGAGACAGCGCCGGCGGCACAGATACGCAGTATTTT. Its translation: CASSLRDSAGGTDTQYF.

This clone has more than one count but fewer than ten. The chain is built from TRBV5-1 and TRBJ1-1, with D possibly matching TRBD1 (5 bases). The germline V and J ends were trimmed by 0 bases and 10 bases, with 13 bases remaining between them. From germline, CDR1 is SGHRS and CDR2 YFSETQ. CDR3 length equals 13 residues. In nucleotides, the CDR3 is TGCGCCAGCAGCTTGGTAGGGGCGGAGGCAGCTTTCTTT. Translated, it gives CASSLVGAEAAFF.

The chain couples TRBV19 to TRBJ2-3, with a possible D match to TRBD1 (6 bases). The V end was cut by 5 bases, the J end by 5 bases, with 23 bases between. The CDR3 length is 17 residues. Looked up from germline, CDR1 is LNHDA and CDR2 is SQIVND (reference sequence). CDR3 region: CASSPPGRGSPGDTQYF. The CDR3 DNA reads TGTGCCAGTAGTCCCCCCGGCAGGGGCTCCCCAGGAGATACGCAGTATTTT.